This entry lists 28 T cell receptor beta chains sequenced from one sample in a study of shared clonotypes between healthy human individuals. The repertoire was sequenced with immunoSEQ multiplex PCR; TCRdb's copy has only in-frame clones and lacks some. The repertoire has over a million clones, about 84% of them found once; the top ten carry more than 0.55%. Sequenced: memory CD4+ T cells from PBMCs. Subset reported: CD45RA-negative fraction. Receptors originate from a man aged 18 to 30 in good health. Some clones in this sample may be carry-over from other donors' samples.

This chain connects TRBV10-3 to TRBJ2-7; D ambiguous. The V end was cut by 2 bases, the J end by 7 bases, with 9 bases between. The germline V gene has CDR1 ENHRY and CDR2 SYGVKD. The CDR3 consists of 12 residues. CDR3 DNA: TGTGCCATCAGTGAGGGACCCGGGGAGCAGTACTTC. Translation gives CAISEGPGEQYF.

The genes are TRBV11-3 and TRBJ1-1; no definite D call. Trimming took 1 base from V and 4 from J, leaving 13 bases between them. CDR1 is SGHNT, CDR2 YENEEA, per germline. The CDR3 has 15 amino acids. The CDR3 here is CASSLVLEGSTEAFF. The CDR3 region has the DNA TGTGCCAGCAGCTTAGTCCTTGAGGGAAGCACTGAAGCTTTCTTT.

The rearrangement links TRBV7-9 to TRBJ2-4, with 7 bases matching TRBD2. The J segment lost 10 bases and the V segment lost 3 bases, leaving 12 bases of the junction unmatched. The CDR3 loop spans 15 amino acids. CDR1 and CDR2 from the germline V gene are SEHNR and FQNEAQ (reference sequence). DNA of the CDR3: TGTGCCAGCAGCTTGTCTGGGATGACCGGGGGGATTCAGTACTTC. It is translated as CASSLSGMTGGIQYF.

With respect to this clone: Other nucleotide sequences in the sample specify the same CDR3. V gene TRBV5-1 combines with J gene TRBJ2-1, with D possibly being TRBD1 or TRBD2 (5 bases each). V was trimmed by 0 bases and J by 0 bases, leaving 7 bases between them. The CDR3 covers 15 residues. CDR1 is SGHRS and CDR2 is YFSETQ in the germline V gene. CDR3 DNA sequence: TGCGCCAGCAGCTTGGCAGGGAGCTCCTACAATGAGCAGTTCTTC. It specifies CASSLAGSSYNEQFF.

V is TRBV27 and J is TRBJ1-5; tentative D call: TRBD1 (6 bases). Trimming took 0 bases from V and 3 from J, leaving 9 bases between them. CDR3 length: 15 amino acids. Germline CDR1 reads MNHEY; CDR2 reads SMNVEV (reference sequence). In nucleotides, the CDR3 is TGTGCCAGCAGTTTATCGGACAGCTACAATCAGCCCCAGCATTTT. Translating gives CASSLSDSYNQPQHF.

The chain has TRBV7-8 and TRBJ2-7, with 10 bases that match TRBD2. The V gene end was trimmed by 1 base and the J gene end by 5 bases; junction bases not matched to a gene: 5. This CDR3 is 15 amino acids long. The germline V gene encodes CDR1 SGHVS and CDR2 FQNEAQ. The CDR3 reads CASSLVLAGVNEQYF. The CDR3 nucleotides are TGTGCCAGCAGCTTAGTGCTAGCGGGAGTGAACGAGCAGTACTTC.

V is TRBV7-2 and J is TRBJ2-2; TRBD2 is a possible D gene (6 bases). The germline V gene has CDR1 SGHTA and CDR2 FQGNSA. Trimming took 0 bases from V and 7 from J, leaving 12 bases between them. The CDR3 consists of 15 residues. The CDR3 sequence is CASSLASRGIGELFF. CDR3 DNA sequence: TGTGCCAGCAGCTTAGCATCGCGGGGAATCGGGGAGCTGTTTTTT. Full variable domain (rest looked up from reference TRBV7-2 and TRBJ2-2): GAGVSQSPSNKVTEKGKDVELRCDPISGHTALYWYRQSLGQGLEFLIYFQGNSAPDKSGLPSDRFSAERTGGSVSTLTIQRTQQEDSAVYLCASSLASRGIGELFFGEGSRLTVL.

The chain has TRBV19 and TRBJ2-5; D is uncertain. The length of the CDR3 is 15 residues. Trimming took off 7 bases at V and 7 bases at J, with 22 bases between the two ends. Germline values: CDR1 LNHDA, CDR2 SQIVND (reference sequence). The CDR3 reads CASIPPMTGVRTQYF. In nucleotides, the CDR3 is TGTGCCAGTATTCCCCCAATGACGGGTGTTAGGACCCAGTACTTC.

V and J are TRBV7-9 and TRBJ1-2; no firm D call. Germline V gene data show CDR1 as SEHNR and CDR2 as FQNEAQ (reference sequence). Trimming stripped 1 base from V and 8 bases from J, with 8 bases between. This CDR3 has 12 amino acids. The CDR3 spells CASSLEARGYTF. CDR3 nucleotides: TGTGCCAGCAGCTTAGAGGCGAGGGGCTACACCTTC.

CDR3 DNA sequence: TGTGCCAGTAGTTCCCGGACTAGCGGATACGAGCAGTACTTC. This translates into CASSSRTSGYEQYF. The chain is built from TRBV19 and TRBJ2-7; 10 positions agree with TRBD2. Trimming took 5 bases from V and 4 from J; bases not matched to a gene: 5. The CDR3 length is 14 residues. Germline V gene sequence: CDR1 LNHDA, CDR2 SQIVND (reference sequence).

Of note for this clone: Germline is not matched at one junction end, which may reflect a read error. This rearrangement joins TRBV28 to TRBJ2-1; TRBD2 aligns across 10 bases. The CDR3 runs to 14 residues. Germline-derived CDR1 and CDR2 are MDHEN and SYDVKM. The CDR3 DNA is TGTGCCAGCAGTTTAATCCAGCGGGAGGGCTTTTTGGTCTTC. It codes for CASSLIQREGFLVF.

For this clone: Other nucleotide sequences from this sample produce the same CDR3. This chain uses TRBV28 with TRBJ1-1; tentatively, D is TRBD1 (6 bases). There are 12 residues in the CDR3. Trimming removed 3 bases from V and 11 bases from J, with 13 bases in between. CDR1 MDHEN and CDR2 SYDVKM come from the germline V gene. The CDR3 sequence: CASSLPGQGAFF. The CDR3, as DNA: TGTGCCAGCAGTTTGCCGGGGCAGGGGGCTTTCTTT.

The chain recombines TRBV5-5 with TRBJ2-1; 7 nucleotides agree with TRBD2. The ends lost 4 bases at V and 4 bases at J; junction bases unmatched: 11. The germline gives CDR1 SGHKS, CDR2 YYEKEE (reference sequence). This CDR3 has 16 amino acids. The CDR3 nucleotides read TGTGCCAGCAGCACCTATGGGGCTAGCGGTTACAATGAGCAGTTCTTC. Protein sequence: CASSTYGASGYNEQFF.

The gene calls are TRBV7-9 and TRBJ2-4, with a tentative D call TRBD1 (6 bases). Trimming removed 5 bases at V and 0 bases at J, with 11 bases between. The CDR3 has 15 residues. The germline CDR1 and CDR2 sequences are SEHNR and FQNEAQ (reference sequence). CDR3 residues: CASSPGRGAKNIQYF. Here the CDR3 DNA reads TGTGCCAGCAGCCCGGGCAGGGGAGCCAAAAACATTCAGTACTTC.

This chain links TRBV7-9 with TRBJ1-5; D not certain. V dropped 4 bases and J dropped 4 bases, with 17 bases sitting between them. This CDR3 is built from 16 residues. Germline CDR1 SEHNR, CDR2 FQNEAQ (reference sequence). This CDR3 reads CASSSREAAGNQPQHF. The CDR3 region has the DNA TGTGCCAGCAGCTCCCGGGAGGCTGCGGGGAATCAGCCCCAGCATTTT.

A note on this clone: This may arise from a read error, as a much more abundant clone is one base away. The J gene is TRBJ1-1, the V gene TRBV5-4; weak D call: TRBD1 (6 bases). The CDR3 spans 15 residues. Trimming shortened V by 4 bases and J by 1 base, and 14 bases separated the two germline ends. Germline V gene lookup returns CDR1 SGHNT and CDR2 YYREEE (reference sequence). The CDR3 DNA is TGTGCCAGCAGCAAGGGGGGACGTCAGAACACTGAAGCTTTCTTT. It specifies CASSKGGRQNTEAFF.

J is TRBJ2-2 and V is TRBV6-6; 10 bases fit TRBD1. Germline V gene lookup returns CDR1 MNHNY and CDR2 SVGAGI (reference sequence). V shed 6 bases and J 7 bases; nucleotides not matched to a gene: 11. The CDR3 loop spans 16 amino acids. The CDR3: CASSNTDRGSGGELFF. CDR3 DNA sequence: TGTGCCAGCAGCAACACGGACAGGGGGTCGGGCGGGGAGCTGTTTTTT.

A few counts support this clone. V is TRBV10-3 and J is TRBJ1-1; TRBD1 aligns across 7 bases. The ends lost 7 bases at V and 11 bases at J; junction bases unmatched: 16. This CDR3 comprises 14 residues. Germline assignment: CDR1 ENHRY and CDR2 SYGVKD. The CDR3 nucleotides are TGTGCCATCAAATTGTCCGGACAGGAGGGTCGGGCTTTCTTT. Protein: CAIKLSGQEGRAFF.

This rearrangement joins TRBV5-1 to TRBJ2-1; no firm D call. The V gene's germline CDR1 is SGHRS and CDR2 YFSETQ. The ends were cut back, 1 base at V and 4 bases at J, with 9 bases in the middle. This CDR3 is 14 amino acids long. Here the CDR3 reads CASSLFQEYNEQFF. The CDR3 nucleotides are TGCGCCAGCAGCTTGTTCCAGGAATACAATGAGCAGTTCTTC.

The J gene is TRBJ2-4, the V gene TRBV19; 12 nucleotides agree with TRBD2. The CDR3 is 15 residues long. Trimming cost V 1 base and J 6 bases; bases outside gene matches: 1. CDR1 and CDR2 from the germline V gene are LNHDA and SQIVND (reference sequence). The DNA for the CDR3 is TGTGCCAGTAGTATAGTACTAGCGGGAGGAAACATTCAGTACTTC. Translating it yields CASSIVLAGGNIQYF. Full variable domain (remainder filled in from reference TRBV19 and TRBJ2-4): DGGITQSPKYLFRKEGQNVTLSCEQNLNHDAMYWYRQDPGQGLRLIYYSQIVNDFQKGDIAEGYSVSREKKESFPLTVTSAQKNPTAFYLCASSIVLAGGNIQYFGAGTRLSVL.

The chain combines TRBV28 with TRBJ2-7, with D hard to call. CDR1 MDHEN and CDR2 SYDVKM come from the germline V gene. The length of the CDR3 is 11 residues. Trimming shortened V by 5 bases and J by 9 bases, and 11 bases separated the two germline ends. DNA of the CDR3: TGTGCCAGCAGTAGATTCTCCGGGCAGTACTTC. Protein sequence: CASSRFSGQYF.

This clone has a handful of counts. This rearrangement joins TRBV10-3 to TRBJ2-1; 7 nucleotides line up with TRBD2. This CDR3 contains 16 residues. The germline V gene has CDR1 ENHRY and CDR2 SYGVKD. The ends lost 2 bases at V and 5 bases at J; junction bases unmatched: 9. CDR3 in DNA: TGTGCCATCAGTGAGATGGGGAGCGGGACTGACAATGAGCAGTTCTTC. Translation gives CAISEMGSGTDNEQFF.

In its sample, this clone was seen a few times. V usage is TRBV12-2 and J usage is TRBJ1-1; no check of the table's D call, TRBD1, against the DNA was made. TRBV12-2 is recorded as a pseudogene. The CDR3 extends over 17 amino acids. The DNA of the CDR3 is TGTGCAAGTCGCTTAGCGGGACCACAGGGGATGAACACTGAAGCTTTCTTT. Encoded protein: CASRLAGPQGMNTEAFF.

The gene calls are TRBV11-2 and TRBJ2-1; no clear D gene. The germline V gene encodes CDR1 SGHAT and CDR2 FQNNGV. The CDR3 is 17 residues long. V lost 1 base, J lost 5 bases, and 18 bases lay in between. The CDR3 DNA reads TGTGCCAGCAGCTTAGTACCAGCAGGCCGAAGAAACAATGAGCAGTTCTTC. Protein sequence: CASSLVPAGRRNNEQFF.

In its sample, this clone was seen a few times. CDR3 sequence (DNA): TGTGCCAGCAGCCACCGACTAGGAGAGACCCAGTACTTC. Translation: CASSHRLGETQYF. This chain links TRBV6-5 with TRBJ2-5; a possible D gene is TRBD2 (6 bases). The germline V gene has CDR1 MNHEY and CDR2 SVGAGI. The CDR3 sequence is 13 residues long. V was clipped by 6 bases and J by 4 bases, with 12 bases between them.

The chain links TRBV5-1 to TRBJ2-1, with 7 nucleotides matching TRBD2. The trim removed 1 base at V and 7 bases at J, leaving 14 bases unmatched. The CDR3 consists of 17 residues. Germline values: CDR1 SGHRS, CDR2 YFSETQ. The CDR3 DNA reads as TGCGCCAGCAGCTTGAGAGTGGGGACGGGAGGAGGAAATGAGCAGTTCTTC. It is translated as CASSLRVGTGGGNEQFF.

This clone was found a few times. Written as DNA, the CDR3 is TGCGCCAGCAGCCAGGAGGGGCGAGGGCTTAATGAGCAGTTCTTC. Protein: CASSQEGRGLNEQFF. The V and J genes are TRBV4-1 and TRBJ2-1; tentatively, D is TRBD2 (6 bases). The CDR3 contains 15 residues. V lost 3 bases and J lost 7, with 16 bases in between. Germline lookup yields CDR1 MGHRA and CDR2 YSYEKL.

The chain recombines TRBV10-3 with TRBJ2-7, with a tentative D call TRBD2 (5 bases). Germline V gene data show CDR1 as ENHRY and CDR2 as SYGVKD. V was pared by 6 bases and J by 7 bases, with 16 bases between. This CDR3 has 13 amino acids. The CDR3 spells CAISAEGSREQYF. The CDR3 DNA reads TGTGCCATCAGCGCAGAGGGCAGCAGGGAGCAGTACTTC.